In its sample, the clone carrying this T cell receptor (beta chain) was seen a few times. The source of the sample is a study of blood T cell repertoires in COVID-19. The germline V gene has CDR1 SGHVS and CDR2 FNYEAQ. V shed 0 bases and J 0 bases; nucleotides not matched to a gene: 8. The CDR3 length is 19 residues. Assay: immunoSEQ multiplex PCR; the TCRdb copy retains only in-frame clones and omits some. Of around 100,000 clones in the sample, 80% to 95% were seen once. The J gene is TRBJ2-6, the V gene TRBV7-6; 7 bases align to TRBD2. The TCR originated in a man in his fifties or sixties with active COVID-19. Material for sequencing was peripheral blood. The DNA of the CDR3 is TGTGCCAGCAGCTTAGCGGGGAGGGACCCTCTCTCTGGGGCCAACGTCCTGACTTTC. Its translation is CASSLAGRDPLSGANVLTF.